This entry lists 27 T cell receptor beta chains sequenced from one sample in a study of identical twins. One entry per CDR3 protein, called by TCRdb with MiXCR from the 5' RACE reads. The sample has roughly 500,000 distinct CDR3 sequences; about 20% are singletons. The same specimen was also included in a second study, on T cells expressing NK-cell markers.

Input material: CD4+ T cells sorted from blood. These receptors were obtained from a woman younger than 30 in good health.

CDR3 nucleotides: TGCAGTGCTTCGCGCATCCGGGGCGAGAAGTGGGATACGCAGTATTTT. As protein: CSASRIRGEKWDTQYF. The rearrangement uses TRBV20-1 and TRBJ2-3; D may be TRBD1 or TRBD2 (5 bases each). V was pared by 5 bases and J by 6 bases, with 24 bases between. Germline V gives CDR1 DFQATT, CDR2 SNEGSKA (reference sequence). This CDR3 contains 16 residues.

V and J are TRBV9 and TRBJ2-7; D is undetermined. The V and J ends lost 1 base and 5 bases respectively, with 16 bases between them. The germline V gene encodes CDR1 SGDLS and CDR2 YYNGEE. The CDR3 totals 15 residues. CDR3 sequence (DNA): TGTGCCAGCAGCGTATCCCCCCTATCTAGGGACGAGCAGTACTTC. Protein: CASSVSPLSRDEQYF.

This clonotype turned up a few times. The V call is TRBV7-8, the J call TRBJ2-1, with 9 bases fitting TRBD2. CDR3 length: 14 amino acids. V trimming: 6 bases; J trimming: 7 bases; junction bases outside the gene matches: 7. Germline values: CDR1 SGHVS, CDR2 FQNEAQ. CDR3 in DNA: TGTGCCAGCAGGAGGGCGGGAGGGAGGAATGAGCAGTTCTTC. Translation: CASRRAGGRNEQFF.

The chain carries TRBV20-1 and TRBJ1-1; D is unclear. Deletions cut 5 bases from V and 1 base from J, with 11 bases between. The CDR3 consists of 13 residues. Germline-derived CDR1 and CDR2 are DFQATT and SNEGSKA (reference sequence). As DNA, the CDR3 is TGCAGTGCTGGGAGACATAGGAACACTGAAGCTTTCTTT. This gives the protein CSAGRHRNTEAFF.

At least ten counts were recorded for this clonotype. The rearrangement uses TRBV10-3 and TRBJ1-1; possible D gene TRBD1, 5 bases. The length of the CDR3 is 14 residues. The germline V and J ends were trimmed by 4 bases and 4 bases, with 13 bases remaining between them. Germline V gene lookup returns CDR1 ENHRY and CDR2 SYGVKD. The CDR3 spells CAISATPGTTEAFF. CDR3 DNA sequence: TGTGCCATCAGTGCCACGCCAGGGACCACTGAAGCTTTCTTT.

This clonotype was detected only a few times. V gene TRBV7-8 combines with J gene TRBJ2-2; D remains unclear. The CDR3 is made up of 16 amino acids. The ends were cut back, 10 bases at V and 0 bases at J, with 18 bases in the middle. Per the germline V gene, CDR1 is SGHVS and CDR2 is FQNEAQ. The CDR3 DNA follows: TGTGCCACCTCGGACGGGCTCCTCGCGAACACCGGGGAGCTGTTTTTT. Translated, it gives CATSDGLLANTGELFF.

The chain carries TRBV5-5 and TRBJ1-1; TRBD1 is a possible D gene (5 bases). Trimming took 3 bases from V and 5 from J, leaving 20 bases between them. This CDR3 comprises 16 residues. Per germline, CDR1 SGHKS and CDR2 YYEKEE (reference sequence). In DNA form, the CDR3 reads TGTGCCAGCAGCTCGGGACGGGCCCAAATGCGAACTGAAGCTTTCTTT. It encodes CASSSGRAQMRTEAFF. The variable domain in full, with the rest retrieved from reference TRBV5-5 and TRBJ1-1, is DAGVTQSPTHLIKTRGQQVTLRCSPISGHKSVSWYQQVLGQGPQFIFQYYEKEERGRGNFPDRFSARQFPNYSSELNVNALLLGDSALYLCASSSGRAQMRTEAFFGQGTRLTVV.

The chain recombines TRBV6-5 with TRBJ2-3; D remains ambiguous. CDR1 MNHEY and CDR2 SVGAGI come from the germline V gene. The germline V and J ends were trimmed by 6 bases and 9 bases, with 10 bases remaining between them. There are 11 residues in the CDR3. The DNA of the CDR3 is TGTGCCAGCAGACAACGGGCAACGCAGTATTTT. Its translation is CASRQRATQYF.

This clonotype appeared a few times. The chain links TRBV19 to TRBJ1-2, with 8 bases matching TRBD1. V dropped 5 bases and J dropped 3; count of bases not matched to a gene: 8. Germline lookup yields CDR1 LNHDA and CDR2 SQIVND (reference sequence). This CDR3 has 15 amino acids. The CDR3 region has the DNA TGTGCCAGTAGTCCATGGACAGGGCCAGACTATGGCTACACCTTC. Residues: CASSPWTGPDYGYTF.

This clonotype was seen only a few times. The CDR3, as DNA: TGTGCCAGCAGCTCCCCACAGGGAGGCGATCGCAATCAGCCCCAGCATTTT. Translated: CASSSPQGGDRNQPQHF. The chain employs TRBV12-3 or TRBV12-4 and TRBJ1-5, with D perhaps matching TRBD1 (6 bases). This CDR3 is built from 17 residues. V gave up 6 bases and J gave up 2 bases, with 20 bases separating them.

This clonotype has a count of ten or more. This rearrangement joins TRBV20-1 to TRBJ1-2; 9 bases are shared with TRBD1. From germline, CDR1 is DFQATT and CDR2 SNEGSKA (reference sequence). J was trimmed by 3 bases and V by 6 bases; bases with no gene match: 11. This CDR3 is built from 15 residues. The CDR3 here is CSANSRTGEHYGYTF. The CDR3, as DNA: TGCAGTGCAAATTCCCGGACAGGGGAACACTATGGCTACACCTTC.

The table lists this clonotype with many counts. The chain uses TRBV12-3 or TRBV12-4 and TRBJ1-5, with D unclear. The CDR3 is made up of 12 amino acids. V was shortened by 1 base and J by 6 bases, with 4 bases between the two germline ends. CDR3 loop: CASSLGSQPQHF. The CDR3, as DNA: TGTGCCAGCAGTTTAGGTAGTCAGCCCCAGCATTTT.

The chain has TRBV12-3 or TRBV12-4 and TRBJ1-6; D is unresolved. With 2 bases removed from V and 8 bases from J, the gap between germline ends came to 10 bases. This CDR3 has 14 amino acids. CDR3 amino acids: CASSLWVMDSPLHF. The CDR3 nucleotides are TGTGCCAGCAGTTTATGGGTTATGGATTCACCCCTCCACTTT.

There are a few counts of this clonotype. This chain links TRBV6-5 with TRBJ1-6; TRBD1 matches 7 bases. J was trimmed by 7 bases and V by 0 bases; bases with no gene match: 9. In germline, CDR1 is MNHEY, CDR2 SVGAGI. CDR3 length equals 17 residues. The CDR3 sequence: CASSYSTVGRGNSPLHF. The CDR3 region has the DNA TGTGCCAGCAGTTACTCGACAGTCGGCAGGGGGAATTCACCCCTCCACTTT.

The chain recombines TRBV7-2 with TRBJ1-1; D is perhaps TRBD1 (6 bases). Germline V lookup: CDR1 SGHTA, CDR2 FQGNSA. V was clipped by 2 bases and J by 11 bases, with 15 bases between them. The CDR3 is made up of 13 amino acids. The CDR3 region has the DNA TGTGCCAGCAGCTTATACGTTACAGGGTACGCTTTCTTT. This gives the protein CASSLYVTGYAFF.

This chain connects TRBV6-4 to TRBJ2-1, with 11 nucleotides matching TRBD2. This CDR3 has 14 residues. Germline V CDR1 and CDR2: MRHNA, SNTAGT. With V trimmed by 6 bases and J by 9 bases, 7 bases remained unmatched. CDR3: CASRRVAGGTEQFF. CDR3 sequence (DNA): TGTGCCAGCAGACGAGTAGCGGGGGGGACTGAGCAGTTCTTC.

This clonotype was detected many times. The rearrangement joins TRBV12-3 or TRBV12-4 to TRBJ2-5; 8 bases are shared with TRBD2. The CDR3 runs 13 residues. J gave up 4 bases and V 6 bases, and 4 bases lay outside the gene matches. CDR3 coding DNA: TGTGCCAGCAGACGGGAGGGTCGAGAGACCCAGTACTTC. It encodes CASRREGRETQYF.

This clonotype appeared a few times. The chain carries TRBV6-1 and TRBJ1-3; D is unclear. CDR1 and CDR2 from the germline V gene are MNHNS and SASEGT. The ends were cut back, 6 bases at V and 0 bases at J, with 6 bases in the middle. This CDR3 contains 13 residues. For the CDR3, the DNA is TGTGCCAGCAGGACACTCTCTGGAAACACCATATATTTT. Amino acid sequence: CASRTLSGNTIYF.

This clonotype was seen more than once but under ten times. The chain carries TRBV7-2 and TRBJ2-3; no clear D. The V gene's germline CDR1 is SGHTA and CDR2 FQGNSA. Trimming stripped 0 bases from V and 5 bases from J, with 15 bases between. There are 16 residues in the CDR3. The CDR3: CASSLAVRASRDTQYF. The CDR3 DNA reads TGTGCCAGCAGCTTAGCTGTTAGGGCGTCGAGAGATACGCAGTATTTT.

This clonotype came up many times. V gene TRBV7-3 combines with J gene TRBJ1-2; D is unclear. Trimming left V 5 bases short and J 8 bases short, with 18 bases between. Germline V gene data show CDR1 as SGHTA and CDR2 as FQGTGA. This CDR3 region has 14 residues. DNA for the CDR3: TGTGCCAGCAGCGCTACCCAAAACGGCGAAGGCTACACCTTC. Translating gives CASSATQNGEGYTF.

The genes are TRBV4-2 and TRBJ2-6, with D hard to call. CDR3 length: 13 residues. V was shortened by 5 bases and J by 5 bases, with 7 bases between the two germline ends. The germline V gene has CDR1 LGHNA and CDR2 YNFKEQ. The CDR3 region has the DNA TGTGCCAGCAGCGGGGAACGGGCCAACGTCCTGACTTTC. It codes for CASSGERANVLTF.

This clonotype was seen a few times. The gene calls are TRBV15 and TRBJ2-5; 15 bases align to TRBD2. Germline CDR1 reads LNHNV; CDR2 reads YYDKDF (reference sequence). CDR3 length equals 17 residues. V dropped 0 bases and J dropped 5; count of bases not matched to a gene: 4. The CDR3 DNA reads as TGTGCCACCAGCAGAGATGGGACTAGCGGGAGGAAGGAGACCCAGTACTTC. This translates into CATSRDGTSGRKETQYF.

This clonotype has more than one count but fewer than ten. The rearrangement joins TRBV27 to TRBJ1-6; D gene uncertain. V lost 4 bases and J 8 bases, leaving 9 bases between the germline ends. This CDR3 has 13 residues. Germline CDR1 reads MNHEY; CDR2 reads SMNVEV (reference sequence). CDR3 nucleotide sequence: TGTGCCAGCAGTTCCGGGTTTCATTCACCCCTCCACTTT. Translating gives CASSSGFHSPLHF.

The rearrangement links TRBV18 to TRBJ2-2; no reliable D call. CDR1 KGHSH and CDR2 LQKENI come from the germline V gene. CDR3 length equals 15 residues. Trimming cost V 5 bases and J 0 bases, with 10 bases left between them. Written as DNA, the CDR3 is TGTGCCAGCTCATTCCATCGCGCGAACACCGGGGAGCTGTTTTTT. It translates to CASSFHRANTGELFF.

This clonotype was seen ten or more times. The gene calls are TRBV5-1 and TRBJ2-3, with D possibly TRBD1 on 5 matching bases. The CDR3 is 14 residues long. Germline lookup yields CDR1 SGHRS and CDR2 YFSETQ. V was clipped by 1 base and J by 3 bases, with 9 bases between them. The CDR3 is CASSLTGKTDTQYF. The CDR3 nucleotides are TGCGCCAGCAGCTTGACAGGAAAAACAGATACGCAGTATTTT.

V is TRBV7-2 and J is TRBJ1-1, with unresolved D. The length of the CDR3 is 15 residues. V dropped 0 bases and J dropped 0 bases, with 8 bases sitting between them. Germline loops: CDR1 SGHTA, CDR2 FQGNSA. The CDR3 loop is CASSLAPVMNTEAFF. In DNA, the CDR3 is TGTGCCAGCAGCTTAGCCCCGGTGATGAACACTGAAGCTTTCTTT.

This clonotype was seen ten or more times. The rearrangement uses TRBV7-9 and TRBJ1-2; the D is unclear. CDR3 length equals 12 residues. Germline lookup yields CDR1 SEHNR and CDR2 FQNEAQ (reference sequence). Trimming removed 5 bases at V and 6 bases at J, with 10 bases between. Here the CDR3 reads CASSQGRDGYTF. The CDR3 bases are TGTGCCAGCAGCCAAGGACGGGATGGCTACACCTTC.